The 29 T cell receptor beta chains below all came from one sample that was sequenced in a study of human T cells and chemical hapten exposure. As for time point: healthy volunteer bleed at 6 weeks. Extraction yielded total RNA from whole blood (unfractionated). From the RACE reads, TCRdb called clonotypes with MiXCR, one entry per CDR3 protein. The sample lists tens of thousands of distinct CDR3 sequences; around 5% were seen once. Sample: whole blood. Every receptor here comes from a human donor in good health. Some clones in this sample may be carry-over from other donors' samples.

This clonotype was seen repeatedly, ten times or more. This chain uses TRBV5-5 with TRBJ1-5; maybe TRBD1 (6 bases). V lost 0 bases and J 2 bases, leaving 12 bases between the germline ends. Germline CDR1 is SGHKS and CDR2 is YYEKEE (reference sequence). This CDR3 contains 16 residues. This chain's CDR3 is CASSLVGGRGNQPQHF. The CDR3 DNA sequence: TGTGCCAGCAGCTTGGTTGGGGGCAGGGGCAATCAGCCCCAGCATTTT.

This clonotype rates as medium-sized. This chain links TRBV12-3 or TRBV12-4 with TRBJ2-3; either TRBD1 or TRBD2 may supply D (7 bases each). Trimming stripped 5 bases from V and 4 bases from J, with 19 bases between. This CDR3 has 16 residues. The CDR3 nucleotides read TGTGCCAGCAGTCCCGGGTCAGGGGGGAGGGCAGATACGCAGTATTTT. Translation: CASSPGSGGRADTQYF.

The chain carries TRBV7-2 and TRBJ1-4; no clear D. The CDR3 extends over 15 amino acids. Germline-derived CDR1 and CDR2 are SGHTA and FQGNSA. V lost 4 bases, J lost 0 bases, and 9 bases lay in between. CDR3 amino acids: CASSYGSSTNEKLFF. CDR3 nucleotide sequence: TGTGCCAGCAGCTATGGATCGTCAACTAATGAAAAACTGTTTTTT.

This clonotype was counted at least ten times. V and J are TRBV7-2 and TRBJ2-3; 9 bases line up with TRBD1. The germline V gene encodes CDR1 SGHTA and CDR2 FQGNSA. V trimming: 6 bases; J trimming: 1 base; junction bases outside the gene matches: 11. The CDR3 has 17 amino acids. The CDR3 sequence: CASSSNRGRWGTDTQYF. As DNA, the CDR3 is TGTGCCAGCAGTTCTAACAGGGGGCGCTGGGGCACAGATACGCAGTATTTT.

The chain couples TRBV29-1 to TRBJ1-1; no clear D gene. Per germline, CDR1 SQVTM and CDR2 ANQGSEA. Trimming took off 5 bases at V and 2 bases at J, with 9 bases between the two ends. The CDR3 sequence is 12 residues long. The CDR3 reads CSVTSANTEAFF. As DNA, the CDR3 is TGCAGCGTTACGTCAGCCAACACTGAAGCTTTCTTT.

The chain employs TRBV24-1 and TRBJ2-1; 13 bases line up with TRBD2. CDR1 KGHDR and CDR2 SFDVKD come from the germline V gene. V trimming: 3 bases; J trimming: 8 bases; junction bases outside the gene matches: 9. The CDR3 totals 17 residues. CDR3 bases: TGTGCCACCAGTGATCTTGTACTAGCGGGAGGGCGTGATGAGCAGTTCTTC. It specifies CATSDLVLAGGRDEQFF.

This clonotype was seen a few times. V and J are TRBV7-2 and TRBJ2-1, with D hard to call. The germline gives CDR1 SGHTA, CDR2 FQGNSA. The length of the CDR3 is 12 residues. Trimming stripped 3 bases from V and 7 bases from J, with 7 bases between. This CDR3 reads CASSFISNEQFF. DNA of the CDR3: TGTGCCAGCAGCTTTATTTCGAATGAGCAGTTCTTC.

The chain carries TRBV25-1 and TRBJ1-2; no reliable D call. The CDR3 is 13 amino acids. Per the germline V gene, CDR1 is MGHDK and CDR2 is SYGVNS. With 8 bases removed from V and 2 bases from J, the gap between germline ends came to 12 bases. The CDR3 here is CASRSDTNYGYTF. In nucleotides, the CDR3 is TGTGCCAGCCGCTCCGACACGAACTATGGCTACACCTTC.

In this sample, this clonotype turned up many times. The V and J genes are TRBV7-9 and TRBJ1-1; tentative D call: TRBD1 (6 bases). Germline-derived CDR1 and CDR2 are SEHNR and FQNEAQ (reference sequence). The V end was cut by 5 bases, the J end by 10 bases, with 11 bases between. The CDR3 is made up of 11 amino acids. This CDR3 is CASSQDRGAFF. The DNA for the CDR3 is TGTGCCAGCAGCCAGGACAGAGGAGCTTTCTTT.

The gene calls are TRBV18 and TRBJ1-4, with unresolved D. The CDR3 runs 12 residues. Looked up from germline, CDR1 is KGHSH and CDR2 is LQKENI. V was pared by 2 bases and J by 8 bases, with 6 bases between. CDR3 DNA sequence: TGTGCCAGCTCACCAGGGGAGGAAAAACTGTTTTTT. Its protein is CASSPGEEKLFF.

There are many counts of this clonotype. This chain uses TRBV30 with TRBJ2-5; D is uncertain. Between the trimmed V and J ends, which lost 1 base and 4 bases, there was a span of 10 bases. CDR1 and CDR2 (germline): GTSNPN, SVGIG (reference sequence). The CDR3 totals 13 residues. CDR3: CAWSAVDRETQYF. In DNA form, the CDR3 reads TGTGCCTGGAGTGCGGTAGACCGAGAGACCCAGTACTTC.

This clonotype was observed many times. The chain carries TRBV20-1 and TRBJ2-1; D is tentatively TRBD1 or TRBD2 (5 bases each). Germline loops: CDR1 DFQATT, CDR2 SNEGSKA (reference sequence). V was shortened by 3 bases and J by 2 bases, with 11 bases between the two germline ends. The CDR3 totals 14 residues. The CDR3 DNA reads as TGCAGTGCTAGGTCCGGGACCCCCTACAATGAGCAGTTCTTC. This encodes CSARSGTPYNEQFF.

This clonotype has at least ten counts. V is TRBV20-1 and J is TRBJ1-4; 7 bases fit TRBD1. J lost 7 bases, V lost 0 bases, and 8 bases had no gene match. The CDR3 contains 15 residues. Germline-derived CDR1 and CDR2 are DFQATT and SNEGSKA (reference sequence). CDR3 residues: CSARDLQDRTEKLFF. In nucleotides, the CDR3 is TGCAGTGCTAGAGATCTCCAGGACAGGACTGAAAAACTGTTTTTT.

At least ten counts were recorded for this clonotype. This rearrangement joins TRBV20-1 to TRBJ2-3, with a tentative D call TRBD1 (5 bases). V was shortened by 5 bases and J by 2 bases, with 11 bases between the two germline ends. The CDR3 loop spans 13 amino acids. Germline lookup yields CDR1 DFQATT and CDR2 SNEGSKA (reference sequence). The CDR3 coding sequence is TGCAGTGCTGGGGCAGCATACACAGATACGCAGTATTTT. This translates into CSAGAAYTDTQYF.

The CDR3 DNA reads TGTGCCAGCAGGCGGGACAGGGGACCAGATACGCAGTATTTT. Encoded protein: CASRRDRGPDTQYF. The chain recombines TRBV2 with TRBJ2-3; 10 nucleotides align to TRBD1. J was trimmed by 4 bases and V by 6 bases; bases with no gene match: 4. The CDR3 consists of 14 residues. CDR1 is SNHLY and CDR2 is FYNNEI in the germline V gene.

The chain recombines TRBV5-6 with TRBJ2-3; 7 positions agree with TRBD2. Losses at the gene ends were 5 bases for V and 5 bases for J; bases not matched to a gene: 11. CDR3 length equals 15 residues. The germline gives CDR1 SGHDT, CDR2 YYEEEE. The CDR3 DNA sequence: TGTGCCAGCAGAAGGACTAGAGGTCAGGGAGATACGCAGTATTTT. As protein: CASRRTRGQGDTQYF.

Only a few counts were recorded for this clonotype. The rearrangement links TRBV4-1 to TRBJ1-4; D unclear. The CDR3 sequence is 16 residues long. Germline CDR1 and CDR2: MGHRA and YSYEKL. Trimming took off 1 base at V and 2 bases at J, with 11 bases between the two ends. CDR3 nucleotide sequence: TGCGCCAGCAGCCAAGGTATACTGAGCACTAATGAAAAACTGTTTTTT. The encoded protein is CASSQGILSTNEKLFF.

There are a few counts of this clonotype. The chain carries TRBV3-1 and TRBJ2-1, with D possibly being TRBD2 (5 bases). The germline V gene encodes CDR1 LGHDT and CDR2 YNNKEL (reference sequence). This CDR3 has 16 residues. Trimming pared 1 base from V and 6 bases from J, leaving 16 bases between. The CDR3 loop reads CASSQGLWAGANEQFF. The CDR3, as DNA: TGTGCCAGCAGCCAAGGTCTGTGGGCGGGTGCCAATGAGCAGTTCTTC.

As to this clonotype: A read error is possible here, since a much larger clone lies one base away. The chain employs TRBV7-8 and TRBJ2-3, with 7 positions matching TRBD1. The CDR3 loop spans 15 amino acids. The germline gives CDR1 SGHVS, CDR2 FQNEAQ. The CDR3 bases are TGTGTCAGCAGGAGAACAGGGGTTTCGCCGGATACGCAGTATTTT. Encoded protein: CVSRRTGVSPDTQYF.

This clonotype was counted many times. The CDR3 DNA reads TGTGCCAGCAGCCTCTCCGATTTACGGAACACTGAAGCTTTCTTT. This gives the protein CASSLSDLRNTEAFF. The genes are TRBV12-3 or TRBV12-4 and TRBJ1-1; D unclear. The V end lost 6 bases, the J end lost 1 base, and 15 bases lay between the germline ends. This CDR3 has 15 residues.

This clonotype has more than one count but fewer than ten. The chain carries TRBV5-5 and TRBJ2-7, with D tentatively TRBD1 or TRBD2 (6 bases each). V gave up 0 bases and J gave up 2 bases, with 12 bases separating them. This CDR3 contains 15 residues. Germline values: CDR1 SGHKS, CDR2 YYEKEE (reference sequence). Written as DNA, the CDR3 is TGTGCCAGCAGCTTGGACGGGGGCGGCGCCTACGAGCAGTACTTC. Protein product: CASSLDGGGAYEQYF.

Concerning this clonotype: A read error may explain this, as a much larger clone is one base away. The DNA of the CDR3 is TGCACCAGCAGTGAGGGGGCTGGGGGCTACACCTTC. Translation: CTSSEGAGGYTF. The chain joins TRBV10-2 to TRBJ1-2, with 7 positions matching TRBD1. Germline V gene data show CDR1 as WSHSY and CDR2 as SAAADI. CDR3 length: 12 amino acids.

This clonotype has a count of ten or more. The chain uses TRBV4-1 and TRBJ1-2, with D uncertain. The CDR3 covers 13 residues. Deletions cut 1 base from V and 7 bases from J, with 10 bases between. The germline CDR1 and CDR2 sequences are MGHRA and YSYEKL. In DNA, the CDR3 is TGCGCCAGCAGCCAAGTCCTGGTTTCTGGCTACACCTTC. This gives the protein CASSQVLVSGYTF.

The J gene is TRBJ2-1, the V gene TRBV18, with 8 bases lining up with TRBD2. V trimming: 0 bases; J trimming: 6 bases; junction bases outside the gene matches: 7. This CDR3 is 16 amino acids long. Germline V lookup: CDR1 KGHSH, CDR2 LQKENI. The CDR3: CASSPPFRTSRNEQFF. Here the CDR3 DNA reads TGTGCCAGCTCACCACCTTTTAGGACTAGCCGCAATGAGCAGTTCTTC.

This clonotype was seen only a few times. The genes are TRBV10-3 and TRBJ1-6; D gene uncertain. The CDR3 is 14 amino acids. The germline V and J ends were trimmed by 4 bases and 8 bases, with 12 bases remaining between them. Germline CDR1 reads ENHRY; CDR2 reads SYGVKD. CDR3: CAISVRPADSPLHF. As DNA, the CDR3 is TGTGCCATCAGTGTTCGTCCCGCGGATTCACCCCTCCACTTT.

This clonotype has more than one count but fewer than ten. This chain joins TRBV18 and TRBJ2-3; 13 bases agree with TRBD2. Looked up from germline, CDR1 is KGHSH and CDR2 is LQKENI. Trimming took 3 bases from V and 2 from J; bases not matched to a gene: 5. The CDR3 has 17 amino acids. This CDR3 reads CASSPQGLAGTTDTQYF. In DNA form, the CDR3 reads TGTGCCAGCTCACCTCAGGGACTAGCGGGAACCACAGATACGCAGTATTTT. Based on the CDR3 plus reference TRBV18 and TRBJ2-3, the full variable domain is NAGVMQNPRHLVRRRGQEARLRCSPMKGHSHVYWYRQLPEEGLKFMVYLQKENIIDESGMPKERFSAEFPKEGPSILRIQQVVRGDSAAYFCASSPQGLAGTTDTQYFGPGTRLTVL.

This clonotype was seen at least ten times. The V and J genes are TRBV10-3 and TRBJ2-1; 7 bases match TRBD2. The CDR3 length is 15 residues. Trimming at V came to 7 bases and at J to 2 bases, leaving 8 bases not matched to a gene. CDR1 is ENHRY, CDR2 SYGVKD, per germline. The CDR3 region is CAITTGSGAYNEQFF. CDR3 in DNA: TGTGCCATCACCACCGGGAGCGGGGCCTACAATGAGCAGTTCTTC.

The CDR3 region has the DNA TGTGCCAGCAGTGAGAGACTTGGGACCGCTTTAGGTTCACCCCTCCACTTT. Protein product: CASSERLGTALGSPLHF. This chain joins TRBV6-5 and TRBJ1-6; D is possibly TRBD1 (5 bases). Trimming left V 5 bases short and J 9 bases short, with 23 bases between. The CDR3 consists of 17 residues. Germline CDR1 and CDR2: MNHEY and SVGAGI.

This clonotype was found many times. CDR3: CASTSPGQEYNEQFF. In DNA form, the CDR3 reads TGTGCCAGCACCTCCCCGGGACAGGAGTACAATGAGCAGTTCTTC. V and J are TRBV6-2 or TRBV6-3 and TRBJ2-1; 8 bases are a match to TRBD1. Germline CDR1 and CDR2: MNHEY and SVGEGT. The CDR3 has 15 amino acids. The ends lost 7 bases at V and 4 bases at J; junction bases unmatched: 9.